One TCR beta chain is described in this entry. Produced via immunoSEQ multiplex PCR; TCRdb's table is partial and in-frame only. The sample holds 95,000 to 150,000 clones, approximately 85% seen once. This entry belongs to a study of blood T cell repertoires in COVID-19. Study details: Specimens from acute and convalescent COVID-19 originated in the United States, Italy and Spain. PBMCs, B-cell-depleted T cells, or T cells provided the cDNA or gDNA that made up the material.

Trimming pared 1 base from V and 0 bases from J, leaving 13 bases between. The CDR3 contains 17 residues. Germline CDR1 SGDLS, CDR2 YYNGEE. This chain links TRBV9 with TRBJ2-2; a weak D match, TRBD2 (5 bases). The material sequenced was peripheral blood. The receptor comes from a woman of 80 years or more with COVID-19, enrolled during active disease. CDR3: CASSVNPGNANTGELFF. The CDR3 DNA follows: TGTGCCAGCAGCGTAAATCCCGGGAACGCGAACACCGGGGAGCTGTTTTTT.